The 10 T cell receptor beta chains presented below share a single source sample, sequenced in a study of blood T cell repertoires in COVID-19. Using immunoSEQ multiplex PCR, the repertoire was profiled, and TCRdb retains in-frame clones only, with some absent. The sample consists of over 250,000 clones, 88% of them appearing once. Sequences were obtained from PBMCs or T cells enriched from blood (not recorded which). These receptors were taken from a woman in her fifties or sixties who had recovered from COVID-19.

This rearrangement joins TRBV28 to TRBJ2-5; TRBD2 agrees at 8 bases. Germline V lookup: CDR1 MDHEN, CDR2 SYDVKM. The CDR3 sequence is 17 residues long. After removal of 5 bases from V and 5 bases from J, the junction contained 16 bases not matched to a gene. The CDR3 DNA is TGTGCCAGCAGTGGACCCGAGCGGGAGTGGGTGGGGGAGACCCAGTACTTC. This translates into CASSGPEREWVGETQYF. Variable domain in full (rest from reference TRBV28 and TRBJ2-5): DVKVTQSSRYLVKRTGEKVFLECVQDMDHENMFWYRQDPGLGLRLIYFSYDVKMKEKGDIPEGYSVSREKKERFSLILESASTNQTSMYLCASSGPEREWVGETQYFGPGTRLLVL.

This rearrangement joins TRBV7-6 to TRBJ2-7, with TRBD1 matching 10 bases. The length of the CDR3 is 14 residues. Trimming took 5 bases from V and 5 from J; bases not matched to a gene: 6. Germline V gene lookup returns CDR1 SGHVS and CDR2 FNYEAQ. Here the CDR3 reads CASSQGQGFHEQYF. DNA of the CDR3: TGTGCCAGCAGCCAGGGACAGGGGTTCCACGAGCAGTACTTC.

The V and J genes are TRBV18 and TRBJ1-5; D gene uncertain. The CDR3 totals 14 residues. CDR1 and CDR2 (germline): KGHSH, LQKENI. V lost 4 bases, J lost 0 bases, and 7 bases lay in between. CDR3 loop: CASSLQDSNQPQHF. The DNA of the CDR3 is TGTGCCAGCTCACTACAAGATAGCAATCAGCCCCAGCATTTT.

The CDR3 sequence: CATSDHRGLRTGELFF. In DNA, the CDR3 is TGTGCCACCAGTGACCACAGGGGGCTGAGGACCGGGGAGCTGTTTTTT. The chain links TRBV24-1 to TRBJ2-2; 9 bases agree with TRBD1. Germline assignment: CDR1 KGHDR and CDR2 SFDVKD. CDR3 length: 16 amino acids. The V gene end was trimmed by 4 bases and the J gene end by 5 bases; junction bases not matched to a gene: 7.

On this clone itself: In the same sample, other DNA sequences code for this CDR3. The CDR3 loop is CATSRTTSGAYEQYF. In DNA, the CDR3 is TGTGCCACCAGCAGAACTACTAGCGGGGCCTACGAGCAGTACTTC. The V and J genes are TRBV15 and TRBJ2-7, with 10 bases fitting TRBD2. The CDR3 contains 15 residues. V lost 2 bases to trimming and J lost 2 bases; unmatched junction nucleotides: 3. Germline values: CDR1 LNHNV, CDR2 YYDKDF (reference sequence).

The rearrangement links TRBV19 to TRBJ1-5; D uncertain. V was cut by 3 bases and J by 2 bases, with 11 bases left in between. The CDR3 has 15 residues. Germline lookup yields CDR1 LNHDA and CDR2 SQIVND (reference sequence). The CDR3 loop is CASSIRGQGNQPQHF. The CDR3 DNA sequence: TGTGCCAGTAGTATTAGAGGGCAGGGCAATCAGCCCCAGCATTTT.

CDR3 loop: CASSRGNTEAFF. Written as DNA, the CDR3 is TGTGCCAGCAGTCGAGGGAACACTGAAGCTTTCTTT. The rearrangement uses TRBV6-2 or TRBV6-3 and TRBJ1-1; D unresolved. CDR1 is MNHEY and CDR2 is SVGEGT in the germline V gene. The CDR3 extends over 12 amino acids. The ends were cut back, 5 bases at V and 1 base at J, with 5 bases in the middle.

CDR3 bases: TGTGCCACCAGCAGACGGGACAGGAATTCACCCCTCCACTTT. It yields the protein CATSRRDRNSPLHF. The chain couples TRBV15 to TRBJ1-6; 8 bases agree with TRBD1. This CDR3 has 14 amino acids. CDR1 LNHNV and CDR2 YYDKDF come from the germline V gene (reference sequence). J gave up 7 bases and V 2 bases, and 1 base lay outside the gene matches.

The chain has TRBV28 and TRBJ1-3; unclear D gene. Trimming shortened V by 5 bases and J by 2 bases, and 13 bases separated the two germline ends. This CDR3 has 15 amino acids. Looked up from germline, CDR1 is MDHEN and CDR2 is SYDVKM. The DNA for the CDR3 is TGTGCCAGCAGTCCCTTGACAAAGGCTGGAAACACCATATATTTT. Translating it yields CASSPLTKAGNTIYF.

This chain uses TRBV18 with TRBJ2-1, with 14 bases matching TRBD2. Germline V gene lookup returns CDR1 KGHSH and CDR2 LQKENI. V was clipped by 5 bases and J by 10 bases; unmatched bases: 13. This CDR3 is built from 17 residues. The CDR3 loop is CASSALTGLAGVEEQFF. The CDR3 coding sequence is TGTGCCAGCTCAGCGCTTACGGGACTAGCGGGAGTTGAGGAGCAGTTCTTC.